A single sample is the source of the 18 T cell receptor beta chains below, sequenced in a study of blood T cell repertoires in COVID-19. Profiled with immunoSEQ multiplex PCR; TCRdb holds only in-frame clones, not every one. The sample includes some 93,000 clones, about 80% seen only once; the top ten take 8% to 13%. The sample consisted of peripheral blood. All receptors derive from a man aged 65-85 years with acute or convalescent COVID-19.

J is TRBJ2-6 and V is TRBV7-3; D gene unclear. Germline loops: CDR1 SGHTA, CDR2 FQGTGA. The CDR3 runs to 15 residues. Trimming stripped 7 bases from V and 4 bases from J, with 14 bases between. CDR3 sequence (DNA): TGTGCCAGCACCCCCGTCCGGTCCGGGGCCAACGTCCTGACTTTC. This translates into CASTPVRSGANVLTF.

The rearrangement links TRBV3-1 (or the pseudogene TRBV3-2) to TRBJ1-1; 8 nucleotides line up with TRBD1. Trimming cost V 3 bases and J 4 bases; bases outside gene matches: 7. The CDR3 has 15 amino acids. Germline V gene lookup returns CDR1 LGHDT and CDR2 YNNKEL (reference sequence). The CDR3: CASSQVGQGGTEAFF. The CDR3, as DNA: TGTGCCAGCAGCCAGGTCGGACAGGGTGGCACTGAAGCTTTCTTT.

The chain recombines TRBV2 with TRBJ2-2; TRBD1 is a possible D gene (5 bases). Trimming left V 6 bases short and J 0 bases short, with 11 bases between. From germline, CDR1 is SNHLY and CDR2 FYNNEI. The CDR3 extends over 15 amino acids. Written as DNA, the CDR3 is TGTGCCAGCAGGGAAAGGACAACGAACACCGGGGAGCTGTTTTTT. This translates into CASRERTTNTGELFF.

This chain links TRBV5-8 with TRBJ1-1, with a weak D call TRBD1 (6 bases). The length of the CDR3 is 13 residues. From germline, CDR1 is SGHTS and CDR2 YDEGEE. V was clipped by 9 bases and J by 0 bases, with 12 bases between them. CDR3 sequence (DNA): TGTGCCACTTCCAGGACAGTGAACACTGAAGCTTTCTTT. This encodes CATSRTVNTEAFF. The full variable domain, completed using reference TRBV5-8 and TRBJ1-1, is EAGVTQSPTHLIKTRGQQATLRCSPISGHTSVYWYQQALGLGLQFLLWYDEGEERNRGNFPPRFSGRQFPNYSSELNVNALELEDSALYLCATSRTVNTEAFFGQGTRLTVV.

J is TRBJ1-4 and V is TRBV29-1; D may be TRBD1 (5 bases). There are 14 residues in the CDR3. Germline V gene lookup returns CDR1 SQVTM and CDR2 ANQGSEA. V lost 4 bases and J lost 4, with 13 bases in between. This chain's CDR3 is CSVGEFGGNEKLFF. The CDR3 DNA reads as TGCAGCGTTGGGGAGTTCGGGGGTAATGAAAAACTGTTTTTT. The full variable domain, its missing parts supplied by reference TRBV29-1 and TRBJ1-4, is SAVISQKPSRDICQRGTSLTIQCQVDSQVTMMFWYRQQPGQSLTLIATANQGSEATYESGFVIDKFPISRPNLTFSTLTVSNMSPEDSSIYLCSVGEFGGNEKLFFGSGTQLSVL.

V is TRBV11-1 and J is TRBJ2-7; possibly TRBD1 for D (5 bases). The V end lost 0 bases, the J end lost 0 bases, and 12 bases lay between the germline ends. Germline-derived CDR1 and CDR2 are SGHAT and FQDESV (reference sequence). The CDR3 covers 16 residues. CDR3 protein: CASSLAGGRASYEQYF. The DNA for the CDR3 is TGTGCCAGCAGCTTAGCGGGTGGCAGGGCCTCCTACGAGCAGTACTTC.

The genes are TRBV5-1 and TRBJ2-1; TRBD2 matches 14 bases. The CDR3 runs to 20 residues. CDR1 and CDR2 (germline): SGHRS, YFSETQ. V dropped 1 base and J dropped 6; count of bases not matched to a gene: 15. In nucleotides, the CDR3 is TGCGCCAGCAGCTTGTTTCCCTCCCGGGGACTAGCGGGGGAGACCAATGAGCAGTTCTTC. Its protein is CASSLFPSRGLAGETNEQFF.

CDR3 amino acids: CASSLTRVDTGELFF. As DNA, the CDR3 is TGTGCCAGCAGCTTAACTAGGGTAGACACCGGGGAGCTGTTTTTT. The chain links TRBV7-9 to TRBJ2-2; a weak D match, TRBD2 (5 bases). This CDR3 has 15 amino acids. Germline V gene lookup returns CDR1 SEHNR and CDR2 FQNEAQ (reference sequence). The V gene lost 2 bases and the J gene lost 3 bases, with 10 bases spanning the gap.

This clone was seen only a few times. The rearrangement links TRBV11-1 to TRBJ2-2; D is perhaps TRBD1 (5 bases). CDR1 and CDR2 from the germline V gene are SGHAT and FQDESV (reference sequence). V lost 4 bases and J lost 1, with 10 bases in between. The CDR3 consists of 15 residues. This CDR3 is CASSSQGGNTGELFF. Here the CDR3 DNA reads TGTGCCAGCAGCTCGCAGGGTGGGAACACCGGGGAGCTGTTTTTT.

This chain links TRBV6-2 or TRBV6-3 with TRBJ1-2, with D maybe TRBD1 (5 bases). CDR1 and CDR2 from the germline V gene are MNHEY and SVGEGT. V gave up 0 bases and J gave up 8 bases, with 16 bases separating them. The CDR3 is 15 residues long. CDR3 in DNA: TGTGCCAGCAGTTACTCGTCCGCGGGGGAGGTAGGCTACACCTTC. It yields the protein CASSYSSAGEVGYTF.

The rearrangement links TRBV27 to TRBJ1-5; a weak D match, TRBD1 (6 bases). CDR1 is MNHEY, CDR2 SMNVEV, per germline (reference sequence). This CDR3 has 16 amino acids. Trimming pared 1 base from V and 2 bases from J, leaving 12 bases between. CDR3 loop: CASSLFTTGGNQPQHF. The DNA of the CDR3 is TGTGCCAGCAGTTTATTCACGACAGGAGGCAATCAGCCCCAGCATTTT.

This clone was counted between two and nine times. The chain carries TRBV6-5 and TRBJ1-2, with D unresolved. The V gene lost 7 bases and the J gene lost 1 base, with 13 bases spanning the gap. The CDR3 runs 14 residues. Looked up from germline, CDR1 is MNHEY and CDR2 is SVGAGI. The DNA of the CDR3 is TGTGCCAGCACCCCGGGGAGACATAACTATGGCTACACCTTC. This encodes CASTPGRHNYGYTF.

Details on this clone: Other DNA sequences in this specimen translate into the identical CDR3. The V call is TRBV19, the J call TRBJ1-5; 8 bases are shared with TRBD1. Looked up from germline, CDR1 is LNHDA and CDR2 is SQIVND (reference sequence). V lost 1 base, J lost 2 bases, and 1 base stayed unmatched. The length of the CDR3 is 15 residues. The DNA of the CDR3 is TGTGCCAGTAGTATAGGGGGACAGGGCAATCAGCCCCAGCATTTT. Protein: CASSIGGQGNQPQHF.

The CDR3: CASSYSNRPPGNEQFF. The CDR3 DNA reads TGTGCCAGCAGTTACTCCAACAGACCCCCGGGGAATGAGCAGTTCTTC. The V and J genes are TRBV6-6 and TRBJ2-1, with D perhaps matching TRBD2 (5 bases). V gave up 0 bases and J gave up 7 bases, with 16 bases separating them. The CDR3 is 16 residues long. Germline CDR1 MNHNY, CDR2 SVGAGI (reference sequence).

The chain is built from TRBV6-2 or TRBV6-3 and TRBJ2-7; possible D gene TRBD1, 6 bases. V was cut by 4 bases and J by 0 bases, with 19 bases left in between. Per the germline V gene, CDR1 is MNHEY and CDR2 is SVGEGT. The CDR3 contains 17 residues. Written as DNA, the CDR3 is TGTGCCAGCAGTTCTTACCGGGACACTCGCTTCTCCTACGAGCAGTACTTC. Its translation is CASSSYRDTRFSYEQYF.

The chain carries TRBV3-1 (or the pseudogene TRBV3-2) and TRBJ2-5; 10 positions agree with TRBD1. J lost 5 bases, V lost 4 bases, and 7 bases had no gene match. The germline V gene encodes CDR1 LGHDT and CDR2 YNNKEL (reference sequence). The CDR3 sequence is 15 residues long. The CDR3 nucleotides read TGTGCCAGCAGCCCCGGGACAGGGGCCCCGGAGACCCAGTACTTC. Protein product: CASSPGTGAPETQYF.

As DNA, the CDR3 is TGCGCCAGCAGCTTGGCCGTACTCCGGAACACTGAAGCTTTCTTT. This translates into CASSLAVLRNTEAFF. The rearrangement joins TRBV5-1 to TRBJ1-1; D is unresolved. With 0 bases removed from V and 1 base from J, the gap between germline ends came to 10 bases. This CDR3 is built from 15 residues. CDR1 is SGHRS and CDR2 is YFSETQ in the germline V gene.

The V and J genes are TRBV10-3 and TRBJ2-5, with D possibly matching TRBD2 (5 bases). Germline CDR1 ENHRY, CDR2 SYGVKD. The CDR3 runs 15 residues. V lost 2 bases to trimming and J lost 7 bases, with 17 bases between them. CDR3 coding DNA: TGTGCCATCAGTGAGCGGGAAGGGCCCCTGGGGACCCAGTACTTC. This gives the protein CAISEREGPLGTQYF.